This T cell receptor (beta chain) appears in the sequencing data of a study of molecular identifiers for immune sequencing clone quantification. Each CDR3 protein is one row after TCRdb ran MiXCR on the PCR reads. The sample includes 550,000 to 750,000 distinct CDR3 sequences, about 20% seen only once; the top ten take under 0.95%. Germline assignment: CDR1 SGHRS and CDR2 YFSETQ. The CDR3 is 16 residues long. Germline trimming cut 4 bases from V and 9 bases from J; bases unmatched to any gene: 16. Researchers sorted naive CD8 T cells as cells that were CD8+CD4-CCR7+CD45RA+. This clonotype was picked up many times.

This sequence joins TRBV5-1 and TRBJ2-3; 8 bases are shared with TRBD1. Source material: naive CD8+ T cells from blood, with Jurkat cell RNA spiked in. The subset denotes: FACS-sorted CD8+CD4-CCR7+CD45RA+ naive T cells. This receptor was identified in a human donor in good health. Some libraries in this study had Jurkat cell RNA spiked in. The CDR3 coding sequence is TGCGCCAGCAGCGAGGACTCCCAGGGGGCGGGCGACACGCAGTATTTT. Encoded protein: CASSEDSQGAGDTQYF.